Listed below are T cell receptor beta chains from one sample, sequenced in a study of tumour-infiltrating T cells in Burkitt lymphoma. The assay was immunoSEQ multiplex PCR, and TCRdb's table has in-frame clones only and misses some. Altogether more than 40,000 clones are present, less than 35% being singletons, with the ten largest covering under 3.5%. The sequencing input was tumor tissue. The receptors come from a human donor with Burkitt lymphoma. Both conserved end residues are part of each CDR3. D genes are given only for firm matches. The listing skips clone size in some rows; elsewhere it reads once, few, many or a size class.

TRBV2	NA	NA	TRBJ1-2	CASSPGRPYGYTF	TGTGCCAGCAGTCCGGGAAGACCTTATGGCTACACCTTC
TRBV5-1	NA	NA	TRBJ1-2	CASSLELGPIINYGYTF	TGCGCCAGCAGCTTAGAACTGGGCCCTATTATTAACTATGGCTACACCTTC
TRBV11-2	NA	TRBD2	TRBJ2-7	CASSLSGGAYEQYF	TGTGCCAGCAGCTTGAGCGGGGGCGCCTACGAGCAGTACTTC
TRBV2	NA	NA	TRBJ2-7	CASTMGSGLYEQYF	TGTGCCAGCACTATGGGGTCTGGTCTCTACGAGCAGTACTTC
TRBV23-1	NA	NA	TRBJ1-1	CASSQSPENTEAFF	TGCGCCAGCAGTCAATCGCCGGAGAACACTGAAGCTTTCTTT
TRBV7-6	few	NA	TRBJ2-2	CASSFRKNTGELFF	TGTGCCAGCAGCTTCAGGAAGAACACCGGGGAGCTGTTTTTT
TRBV13	few	NA	TRBJ2-7	CASSFLGAREQYF	TGTGCCAGCAGCTTCCTCGGGGCACGGGAGCAGTACTTC
TRBV7-2	NA	TRBD1	TRBJ2-7	CASSSQGPGQGFHEQYF	TGTGCCAGCAGCTCCCAGGGGCCCGGACAGGGATTCCACGAGCAGTACTTC
TRBV5-1	NA	TRBD1	TRBJ1-6	CASSLAGQGYSPLHF	TGCGCCAGCAGCTTGGCTGGACAGGGCTATTCACCCCTCCACTTT
TRBV6-6	NA	TRBD2	TRBJ2-5	CASSRTSGRSETQYF	TGTGCCAGCAGCCGGACTAGCGGGAGATCGGAGACCCAGTACTTC
TRBV25-1	NA	TRBD1	TRBJ2-7	CASSGFRTGFYEQYF	TGTGCCAGCAGTGGGTTTCGGACAGGCTTCTACGAGCAGTACTTC
TRBV25-1	NA	NA	TRBJ1-3	CASSEGLGASGNTIYF	TGTGCCAGCAGTGAAGGGCTAGGGGCCTCTGGAAACACCATATATTTT
TRBV5-6	NA	NA	TRBJ1-4	CASSSTQTAGQDEKLFF	TGTGCCAGCAGCTCGACACAGACTGCGGGGCAGGATGAAAAACTGTTTTTT
TRBV6-6	NA	NA	TRBJ1-1	CASSYSRTENTEAFF	TGTGCCAGCAGTTACTCAAGAACAGAGAACACTGAAGCTTTCTTT
TRBV6-1	few	NA	TRBJ2-1	CASSEAGSNEQFF	TGTGCCAGCAGTGAAGCGGGGTCCAATGAGCAGTTCTTC
TRBV13	few	TRBD2	TRBJ2-1	CASSPGLAGAGNNEQFF	TGTGCCAGCAGCCCGGGACTAGCGGGGGCTGGGAACAATGAGCAGTTCTTC
TRBV5-1	few	TRBD1	TRBJ1-2	CASSLGTDNYGYTF	TGCGCCAGCAGCTTAGGGACAGATAACTATGGCTACACCTTC
TRBV4-3	NA	NA	TRBJ1-1	CASSQLGNTEAFF	TGCGCCAGCAGCCAACTAGGGAACACTGAAGCTTTCTTT
TRBV11-2	once	TRBD1	TRBJ1-3	CASSFEGAGVAIYF	TGTGCCAGCAGCTTTGAGGGGGCGGGCGTGGCCATATATTTT
TRBV9	NA	NA	TRBJ2-3	CASSALTDTQYF	TGTGCCAGCAGCGCCCTCACAGATACGCAGTATTTT
TRBV11-3	few	NA	TRBJ2-3	CASSLRALDTQYF	TGTGCCAGCAGCCTTCGGGCCCTGGATACGCAGTATTTT
TRBV4-1	few	TRBD2	TRBJ2-1	CASSQEAGQTEQFF	TGCGCCAGCAGCCAAGAAGCGGGGCAGACTGAGCAGTTCTTC
TRBV19	few	TRBD1	TRBJ2-5	CASSRLVVRGQETQYF	TGTGCCAGTAGTCGCCTAGTGGTCAGGGGGCAAGAGACCCAGTACTTC
TRBV5-3	few	TRBD1	TRBJ2-7	CARSLALGTVSGQYF	TGTGCCAGAAGCTTGGCTCTAGGGACAGTCAGCGGGCAGTACTTC
TRBV13	NA	NA	TRBJ1-1	CASSSPRGSRIRDTEAFF	TGTGCCAGCAGCTCACCCAGGGGCTCGAGGATTAGGGACACTGAAGCTTTCTTT
TRBV6-5	NA	NA	TRBJ2-5	CASSYSYQETQYF	TGTGCCAGCAGTTACTCGTACCAAGAGACCCAGTACTTC
TRBV18	NA	TRBD2	TRBJ2-1	CASSPPTSGAKGNEQFF	TGTGCCAGCTCACCACCGACTAGCGGGGCTAAGGGAAATGAGCAGTTCTTC
TRBV2	few	NA	TRBJ2-5	CASSEASQYF	TGTGCCAGCAGTGAAGCGTCCCAGTACTTC
TRBV9	few	TRBD2	TRBJ2-1	CASTTAGTSYNEQFF	TGTGCCAGCACCACGGCCGGGACTAGCTACAATGAGCAGTTCTTC
TRBV29-1	NA	TRBD1	TRBJ2-7	CSVVGQQLPYEQYF	TGCAGCGTAGTGGGACAGCAGCTGCCCTACGAGCAGTACTTC
TRBV2	few	NA	TRBJ1-5	CASSPQTGGVGQPQHF	TGTGCCAGCAGTCCACAGACAGGAGGCGTAGGCCAGCCCCAGCATTTT
TRBV7-9	NA	NA	TRBJ2-1	CASSLVRAGSVNEQFF	TGTGCCAGCAGCTTAGTCAGGGCGGGGTCGGTCAATGAGCAGTTCTTC